This T cell receptor beta chain was identified during a study of shared clonotypes between healthy human individuals. Broader study findings: Clonotype sharing among donors, it was expected, would be affected by sequencing depth.

On this clone itself: The antigen is not known.

Produced via immunoSEQ multiplex PCR; TCRdb's table is partial and in-frame only. The sample has 1,500,000 or so clones; more than 95% are singletons. The CDR3 extends over 14 amino acids. With 7 bases removed from V and 1 base from J, the gap between germline ends came to 13 bases. From germline, CDR1 is SQVTM and CDR2 ANQGSEA. The chain employs TRBV29-1 and TRBJ2-2; the D gene is possibly TRBD1 (6 bases). This clonotype originated in a man in his thirties or forties in good health. The sequencing input was naive CD4+ T cells sorted from blood. Subset in this sample: CD45RA+ positively selected. Written as DNA, the CDR3 is TGCAGCGCCGCCGGGACAAAGAACACCGGGGAGCTGTTTTTT. It specifies CSAAGTKNTGELFF.